These 6 T cell receptor beta chains share one sample of origin, sequenced in a study of blood T cells in healthy people across ages (dated by TCRdb to 2015 to 2017). Library construction relied on 5' RACE. Sequencing instrument: Illumina HiSeq 2500. The second PCR ran for roughly 7 to 11 cycles and used a J-beta primer mix along with a sample-barcoded 5' primer. TCRdb reprocessed the public reads (quality trimming at Q25 with fastp, clone calling with MiXCR) and kept in-frame beta chains. For every CDR3 protein sequence, its rows merge into one entry that carries the most common genes and DNA. Present in this sample are approximately 960,000 distinct CDR3 sequences, almost 30% of which were seen just once. Of the sample, roughly a tenth falls within the top ten clones. Separately, the same data were catalogued under a study of T cells of mothers and their children.

Sequences were obtained from blood. The origin of the receptors is a middle-aged woman in good health.

This clonotype appeared a few times. The chain links TRBV20-1 to TRBJ2-3; D call uncertain. From germline, CDR1 is DFQATT and CDR2 SNEGSKA (reference sequence). With 6 bases removed from V and 5 bases from J, the gap between germline ends came to 9 bases. This CDR3 region has 11 residues. CDR3 nucleotide sequence: TGCAGTGCCCTAGTATTAGATACGCAGTATTTT. Encoded protein: CSALVLDTQYF.

This rearrangement joins TRBV20-1 to TRBJ2-7; 8 nucleotides agree with TRBD2. The germline V gene encodes CDR1 DFQATT and CDR2 SNEGSKA (reference sequence). The length of the CDR3 is 15 residues. V was pared by 1 base and J by 1 base, with 6 bases of the junction left unmatched. The CDR3 sequence is CSARVLTSGSYEQYF. The CDR3 nucleotides read TGCAGTGCTAGAGTACTTACTAGCGGATCCTACGAGCAGTACTTC.

The chain couples TRBV27 to TRBJ1-5, with D perhaps TRBD1 (5 bases). Germline CDR1 MNHEY, CDR2 SMNVEV (reference sequence). CDR3 length equals 14 residues. The germline V and J ends were trimmed by 3 bases and 7 bases, with 13 bases remaining between them. The CDR3 DNA follows: TGTGCCAGCAGTTTTAAAGGGGCGAGGCAGCCCCAGCATTTT. Translation: CASSFKGARQPQHF.

This clonotype was recorded a few times. The genes are TRBV5-5 and TRBJ2-3; TRBD2 aligns across 12 bases. With 3 bases clipped from V and 4 bases from J, the junction kept 6 bases outside the gene matches. The CDR3 is 16 amino acids. Germline CDR1 is SGHKS and CDR2 is YYEKEE (reference sequence). This CDR3 is CASSYPSGGAADTQYF. The CDR3 DNA reads as TGTGCCAGCAGCTACCCTAGCGGGGGGGCGGCAGATACGCAGTATTTT. The full variable domain, with the rest looked up from reference TRBV5-5 and TRBJ2-3, is DAGVTQSPTHLIKTRGQQVTLRCSPISGHKSVSWYQQVLGQGPQFIFQYYEKEERGRGNFPDRFSARQFPNYSSELNVNALLLGDSALYLCASSYPSGGAADTQYFGPGTRLTVL.

This clonotype came up a few times. J is TRBJ1-4 and V is TRBV28; 8 bases map to TRBD1. The CDR3 covers 14 residues. Losses at the gene ends were 6 bases for V and 1 base for J; bases not matched to a gene: 1. Germline CDR1 MDHEN, CDR2 SYDVKM. CDR3 amino acids: CASSTGGTNEKLFF. DNA for the CDR3: TGTGCCAGCAGCACAGGGGGAACTAATGAAAAACTGTTTTTT.

The chain couples TRBV3-1 to TRBJ2-6; TRBD1 might be the D (7 bases). V was clipped by 4 bases and J by 2 bases, with 15 bases between them. Germline CDR1 LGHDT, CDR2 YNNKEL (reference sequence). The CDR3 has 17 amino acids. The CDR3 DNA reads as TGTGCCAGCAGCCGGAGGGCAGGGGGGCCTGGGGCCAACGTCCTGACTTTC. This encodes CASSRRAGGPGANVLTF.